One and the same sample provided the 7 T cell receptor beta chains below, sequenced in a study of control samples from healthy donors and cancer patients. TCRdb's table, derived via immunoSEQ multiplex PCR, lists solely in-frame clones and lacks some. The data show around 94,000 clones, with around 83% seen just once and roughly 1.3% held by the top ten. The specimen sequenced was blood. The receptors were gathered from a woman in her fifties or sixties in good health.

V is TRBV5-6 and J is TRBJ2-7; a possible D gene is TRBD1 (6 bases). Per the germline V gene, CDR1 is SGHDT and CDR2 is YYEEEE. V was shortened by 1 base and J by 3 bases, with 11 bases between the two germline ends. The CDR3 runs 14 residues. DNA of the CDR3: TGTGCCAGCAGCTTGATGCAGGGACACTACGAGCAGTACTTC. This translates into CASSLMQGHYEQYF.

This clone was found a few times. The chain combines TRBV28 with TRBJ2-7; 9 bases align to TRBD2. The CDR3 is 14 residues long. Germline CDR1 reads MDHEN; CDR2 reads SYDVKM. After removal of 10 bases from V and 5 bases from J, the junction contained 12 bases not matched to a gene. This chain's CDR3 is CAIALAGRSNEQYF. Written as DNA, the CDR3 is TGTGCCATCGCTCTAGCGGGAAGAAGTAACGAGCAGTACTTC.

J is TRBJ2-2 and V is TRBV2, with TRBD1 matching 8 bases. The CDR3 loop spans 14 amino acids. Germline values: CDR1 SNHLY, CDR2 FYNNEI. Trimming cost V 4 bases and J 6 bases; bases outside gene matches: 4. The CDR3 nucleotides are TGTGCCAGCAGTGCGTTACAGGGGGCCGGGGAGCTGTTTTTT. This sequence encodes CASSALQGAGELFF.

V and J are TRBV19 and TRBJ2-6, with 10 bases lining up with TRBD2. Germline CDR1 and CDR2: LNHDA and SQIVND (reference sequence). V dropped 5 bases and J dropped 2; count of bases not matched to a gene: 3. CDR3 length: 16 residues. The CDR3 loop is CASSPSGSAGANVLTF. CDR3 bases: TGTGCCAGTAGTCCTAGCGGGAGTGCTGGGGCCAACGTCCTGACTTTC. Complete variable domain (other parts from reference TRBV19 and TRBJ2-6): DGGITQSPKYLFRKEGQNVTLSCEQNLNHDAMYWYRQDPGQGLRLIYYSQIVNDFQKGDIAEGYSVSREKKESFPLTVTSAQKNPTAFYLCASSPSGSAGANVLTFGAGSRLTVL.

This clone was picked up one time. The chain uses TRBV18 and TRBJ2-3, with D unresolved. Germline V gene sequence: CDR1 KGHSH, CDR2 LQKENI. The CDR3 has 14 residues. The V and J ends lost 2 bases and 10 bases respectively, with 16 bases between them. The DNA of the CDR3 is TGTGCCAGCTCACCATCCGGGCAAGCCTTTGCGCAGTATTTT. Its translation: CASSPSGQAFAQYF.

The chain combines TRBV9 with TRBJ2-1, with D possibly TRBD2 on 6 matching bases. In germline, CDR1 is SGDLS, CDR2 YYNGEE. The CDR3 consists of 16 residues. The germline V and J ends were trimmed by 3 bases and 6 bases, with 19 bases remaining between them. The CDR3 here is CASSAPLAWTINEQFF. The CDR3 coding sequence is TGTGCCAGCAGCGCGCCACTAGCTTGGACAATCAATGAGCAGTTCTTC.

The chain links TRBV29-1 to TRBJ2-7; the match to TRBD1 covers 9 bases. J was trimmed by 1 base and V by 6 bases; bases with no gene match: 4. The CDR3 contains 13 residues. Per germline, CDR1 SQVTM and CDR2 ANQGSEA. In nucleotides, the CDR3 is TGCAGCGTAACCGGGACAGGGTCCTACGAGCAGTACTTC. The encoded protein is CSVTGTGSYEQYF.